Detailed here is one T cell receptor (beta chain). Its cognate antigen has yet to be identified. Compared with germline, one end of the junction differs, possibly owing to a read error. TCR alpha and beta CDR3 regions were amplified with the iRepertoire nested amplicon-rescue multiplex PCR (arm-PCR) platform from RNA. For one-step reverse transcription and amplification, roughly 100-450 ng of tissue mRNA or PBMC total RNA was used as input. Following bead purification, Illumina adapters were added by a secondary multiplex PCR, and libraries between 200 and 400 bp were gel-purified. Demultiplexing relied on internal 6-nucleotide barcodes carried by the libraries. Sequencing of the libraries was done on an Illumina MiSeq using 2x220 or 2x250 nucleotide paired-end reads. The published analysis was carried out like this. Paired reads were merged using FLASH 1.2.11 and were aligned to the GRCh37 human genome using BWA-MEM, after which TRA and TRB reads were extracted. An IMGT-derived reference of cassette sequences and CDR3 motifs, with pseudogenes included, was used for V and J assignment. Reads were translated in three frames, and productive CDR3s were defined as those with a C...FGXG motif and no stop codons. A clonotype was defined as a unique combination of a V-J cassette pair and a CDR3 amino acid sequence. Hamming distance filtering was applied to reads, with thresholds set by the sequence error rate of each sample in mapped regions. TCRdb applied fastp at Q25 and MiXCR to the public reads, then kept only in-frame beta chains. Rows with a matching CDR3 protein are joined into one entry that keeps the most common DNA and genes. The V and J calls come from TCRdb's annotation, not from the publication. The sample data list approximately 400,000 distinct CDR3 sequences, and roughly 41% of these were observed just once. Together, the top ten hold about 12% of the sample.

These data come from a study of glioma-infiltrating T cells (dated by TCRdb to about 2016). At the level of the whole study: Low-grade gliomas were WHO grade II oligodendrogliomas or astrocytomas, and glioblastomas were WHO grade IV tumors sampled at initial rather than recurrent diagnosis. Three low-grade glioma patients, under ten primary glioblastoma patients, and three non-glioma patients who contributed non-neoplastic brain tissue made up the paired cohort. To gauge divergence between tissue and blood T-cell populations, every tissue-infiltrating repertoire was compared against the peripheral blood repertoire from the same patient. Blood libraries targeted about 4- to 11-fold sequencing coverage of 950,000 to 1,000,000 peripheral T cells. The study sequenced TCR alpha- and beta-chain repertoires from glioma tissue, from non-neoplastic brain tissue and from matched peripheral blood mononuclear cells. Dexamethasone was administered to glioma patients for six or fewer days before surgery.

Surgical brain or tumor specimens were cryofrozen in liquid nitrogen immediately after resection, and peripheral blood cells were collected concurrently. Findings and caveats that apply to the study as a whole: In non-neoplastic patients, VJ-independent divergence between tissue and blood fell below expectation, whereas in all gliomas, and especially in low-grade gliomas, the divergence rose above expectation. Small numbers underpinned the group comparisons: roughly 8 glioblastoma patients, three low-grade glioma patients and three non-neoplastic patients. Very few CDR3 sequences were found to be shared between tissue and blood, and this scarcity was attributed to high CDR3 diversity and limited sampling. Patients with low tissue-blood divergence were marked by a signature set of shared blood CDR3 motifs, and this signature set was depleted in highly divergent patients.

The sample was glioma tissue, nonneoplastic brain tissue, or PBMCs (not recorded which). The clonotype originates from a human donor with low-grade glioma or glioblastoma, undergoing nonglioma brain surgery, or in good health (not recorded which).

The DNA sequence is given as TGTGCCAGCAATTTATGGGACAGCGGAGGGGAGCAGTACTTC. Translation gives CASNLWDSGGEQYF. The rearrangement joined TRBV28 to TRBJ2-7; the D gene is possibly TRBD1, with 7 bases matching. CDR1 and CDR2 (MDHEN, SYDVKM) derive from the germline V gene. The cysteine opens and the phenylalanine closes a CDR3 of 14 amino acids. Left in the record is the CDR3 DNA by itself, 42 bases read in frame from the first base.